This is a list of T cell receptor beta chains from one sample in a study of cytomegalovirus exposure and HLA in healthy donors. Repertoires were generated with immunoSEQ multiplex PCR, while TCRdb's copy carries only in-frame clones and drops some. The repertoire holds around 130,000 clones, with 70% to 85% as singletons. The sample comprised PBMCs. Receptor source: a woman between 55 and 75 years old in good health and CMV-seropositive. CDR3s leave out the opening cysteine and the closing phenylalanine or tryptophan. Only part of the rows carry a size: once, few, many, or a class if the clone is expanded.

abundance: -; j_gene: TRBJ1-2; v_gene: TRBV5-1; CDR3aa: ASSSTGTGMYGYT
abundance: -; j_gene: TRBJ2-7; v_gene: TRBV6-5; CDR3aa: ASKTGSSYEQY
abundance: -; j_gene: TRBJ2-3; v_gene: TRBV29-1; CDR3aa: SVELPGGGTDTQY
abundance: -; j_gene: TRBJ1-5; v_gene: TRBV13; CDR3aa: ASSLVSGGWKH
abundance: -; j_gene: TRBJ1-1; v_gene: TRBV11-1; CDR3aa: ASSSAGFSGTEAF
abundance: -; j_gene: TRBJ2-2; v_gene: TRBV2; CDR3aa: ASSPTGNTGELF
abundance: few; j_gene: TRBJ1-2; v_gene: TRBV27; CDR3aa: ASSSGDGYT
abundance: -; j_gene: TRBJ1-2; v_gene: TRBV7-8; CDR3aa: ASSPDRGQYYGYT
abundance: -; j_gene: TRBJ1-1; v_gene: TRBV5-1; CDR3aa: ASSLGGTQNTEAF
abundance: once; j_gene: TRBJ1-2; v_gene: TRBV4-1; CDR3aa: ASSQANYGYT
abundance: once; j_gene: TRBJ2-7; v_gene: TRBV6-6; CDR3aa: ASSYSGGASYEQY
abundance: -; j_gene: TRBJ1-4; v_gene: TRBV5-6; CDR3aa: ASSLGQGNEKLF
abundance: few; j_gene: TRBJ1-1; v_gene: TRBV10-3; CDR3aa: AISETGMGTEAF
abundance: -; j_gene: TRBJ1-4; v_gene: TRBV4-1; CDR3aa: ASSQEAEGRRRNEKLF
abundance: -; j_gene: TRBJ1-2; v_gene: TRBV29-1; CDR3aa: SVRRDRWYGYT
abundance: -; j_gene: TRBJ2-1; v_gene: TRBV5-4; CDR3aa: ASSLRLAGGWGEQF
abundance: -; j_gene: TRBJ1-5; v_gene: TRBV5-1; CDR3aa: ASSLDSGNQPQH
abundance: -; j_gene: TRBJ1-2; v_gene: TRBV11-3; CDR3aa: ASSSTGGYGYT
abundance: -; j_gene: TRBJ1-1; v_gene: TRBV14; CDR3aa: ASSQDPGQGNTEAF
abundance: few; j_gene: TRBJ1-5; v_gene: TRBV6-1; CDR3aa: ASRAGTGQPQH
abundance: -; j_gene: TRBJ2-1; v_gene: TRBV19; CDR3aa: ASSPGTSGGAGYNEQF
abundance: -; j_gene: TRBJ1-1; v_gene: TRBV29-1; CDR3aa: SVEEGAEAF
abundance: -; j_gene: TRBJ1-1; v_gene: TRBV7-9; CDR3aa: SSRAGVTEAF
abundance: -; j_gene: TRBJ1-5; v_gene: TRBV2; CDR3aa: ASKGNSNQPQH
abundance: -; j_gene: TRBJ1-2; v_gene: TRBV5-1; CDR3aa: ASSLDGTGPLYGYT
abundance: once; j_gene: TRBJ2-1; v_gene: TRBV4-1; CDR3aa: ASRLELSSYNEQF
abundance: -; j_gene: TRBJ2-5; v_gene: TRBV9; CDR3aa: ASSLTSWTEETQY
abundance: once; j_gene: TRBJ2-1; v_gene: TRBV7-3; CDR3aa: ASSLSGTGGINEQF
abundance: once; j_gene: TRBJ2-5; v_gene: TRBV12-5; CDR3aa: ASGLDSDLGGETQY
abundance: -; j_gene: TRBJ1-5; v_gene: TRBV6-1; CDR3aa: ASRSTGGPNQPQH
abundance: -; j_gene: TRBJ1-2; v_gene: TRBV14; CDR3aa: ASSRDLNYGYT
abundance: few; j_gene: TRBJ2-4; v_gene: TRBV18; CDR3aa: ASSPGQGGGAKNIQY
abundance: -; j_gene: TRBJ1-5; v_gene: TRBV5-8; CDR3aa: ASSGGADRDQPQH
abundance: few; j_gene: TRBJ1-1; v_gene: TRBV6-5; CDR3aa: ASNRGLNTEAF
abundance: -; j_gene: -; v_gene: TRBV15; CDR3aa: ATSEGTGYEQY
abundance: -; j_gene: TRBJ1-1; v_gene: TRBV9; CDR3aa: ASKGRGQTEAF
abundance: once; j_gene: TRBJ1-1; v_gene: TRBV9; CDR3aa: ASSVVDTANTEAF
abundance: -; j_gene: TRBJ1-2; v_gene: TRBV5-8; CDR3aa: ASSQQNYGYT
abundance: -; j_gene: TRBJ2-1; v_gene: TRBV11-3; CDR3aa: ASSPRGGLYNEQF
abundance: -; j_gene: TRBJ2-5; v_gene: TRBV5-1; CDR3aa: ASSLSDIRLQETQY
abundance: -; j_gene: TRBJ1-1; v_gene: TRBV28; CDR3aa: ASSLKRGREAF
abundance: few; j_gene: TRBJ1-1; v_gene: TRBV4-1; CDR3aa: ASSQAVGRGNTEAF
abundance: few; j_gene: TRBJ1-2; v_gene: TRBV27; CDR3aa: ASSLESRQGLYGYT
abundance: few; j_gene: TRBJ1-2; v_gene: TRBV4-1; CDR3aa: ASSPQGQGTAGYT
abundance: once; j_gene: TRBJ2-3; v_gene: TRBV7-9; CDR3aa: ASRRGTDTQY
abundance: -; j_gene: TRBJ1-6; v_gene: TRBV18; CDR3aa: ASTEVQGNNSPLH
abundance: -; j_gene: TRBJ1-5; v_gene: TRBV10-3; CDR3aa: AATGGRGNQPQH
abundance: -; j_gene: TRBJ1-6; v_gene: TRBV6-1; CDR3aa: ASSGPGASNSPLH
abundance: -; j_gene: TRBJ1-2; v_gene: TRBV30; CDR3aa: AWCPFPPGQKSYGYT
abundance: -; j_gene: TRBJ1-1; v_gene: TRBV6-5; CDR3aa: ASSYLAGLGTEAF
abundance: few; j_gene: TRBJ1-1; v_gene: TRBV2; CDR3aa: ASTLSPNTEAF
abundance: -; j_gene: TRBJ2-4; v_gene: TRBV5-4; CDR3aa: ASSLGRFGASGGATNIQY
abundance: -; j_gene: TRBJ1-1; v_gene: TRBV6-5; CDR3aa: ASSPRGLDGTEAF
abundance: few; j_gene: TRBJ2-1; v_gene: TRBV5-4; CDR3aa: ASSLVATLGAREQF
abundance: -; j_gene: TRBJ2-7; v_gene: TRBV2; CDR3aa: AGVGQGDGEQY
abundance: -; j_gene: TRBJ1-2; v_gene: TRBV7-2; CDR3aa: ASSVQGSNYGYT